This T cell receptor beta chain was profiled in a study of human T cells and chemical hapten exposure. Study-wide context: Patients having alopecia areata, totalis or universalis were mostly female.

Time point meaning: patch test 3, about 24 weeks after DPC sensitization. Treatment: therapeutic diphenylcyclopropenone sensitization with weekly scalp DPC. This clonotype was seen more than once but under ten times. Its cognate antigen is unknown. The CDR3 is made up of 16 amino acids. Germline V gives CDR1 MNHEY, CDR2 SMNVEV (reference sequence). Deletions cut 7 bases from V and 0 bases from J, with 13 bases between. What the library attached to individual cDNA molecules were unique molecular identifiers. TCRdb used MiXCR to reprocess the RACE reads, holding one entry per CDR3 protein. The table lists about 190,000 distinct CDR3 sequences, 24% of them singletons. Whole-study results and caveats: Relative to control repertoires, expanded TCRs gave rise to significantly more large CDR3 similarity clusters.

The TCR originated in a middle-aged woman with alopecia areata. Some clones in this sample may be carry-over from other donors' samples. The input for sequencing was whole blood, taken in connection with sensitization to the hapten diphenylcyclopropenone (DPC). The rearrangement uses TRBV27 and TRBJ2-6; D tentatively reads TRBD1 or TRBD2 (5 bases each). In DNA, the CDR3 is TGTGCCAGCAAGACGGGACGGACCTCTGGGGCCAACGTCCTGACTTTC. It encodes CASKTGRTSGANVLTF.